The entry below gives a single TCR beta chain sequence along with its context. CDR1 and CDR2 from the germline V gene are SGHRS and YFSETQ. The V end was cut by 6 bases, the J end by 0 bases, with 16 bases between. This CDR3 spans 15 amino acids. The participants were between roughly 18 and 89 years old and came from some 23 US areas. Donors were grouped by their self-reported clinical history. Two negative PCRs, clearance, or symptom resolution were required of recovered Cohort 3 donors. Assay: immunoSEQ multiplex PCR; the TCRdb copy retains only in-frame clones and omits some. The data hold a few hundred thousand clones, with about 85% observed a single time. This sample is drawn from a study of blood T cell repertoires in COVID-19. Study summary: Sites across the United States, Italy and Spain contributed samples from acute and convalescent COVID-19.

Sequencing was carried out using PBMCs or T cells enriched from blood (not recorded which). The source is a woman in her twenties or thirties who had recovered from COVID-19. The chain uses TRBV5-1 and TRBJ2-7; tentatively, D is TRBD1 (6 bases). The CDR3 coding sequence is TGCGCCAGCAACCCCACAGGGTTGACCTCCTACGAGCAGTACTTC. The encoded protein is CASNPTGLTSYEQYF. Full variable domain (missing parts from reference TRBV5-1 and TRBJ2-7): KAGVTQTPRYLIKTRGQQVTLSCSPISGHRSVSWYQQTPGQGLQFLFEYFSETQRNKGNFPGRFSGRQFSNSRSEMNVSTLELGDSALYLCASNPTGLTSYEQYFGPGTRLTVT.